This T cell receptor beta chain was documented in a study of T cells in Graves' hyperthyroidism and ophthalmopathy. The CDR3 regions of TCR beta were amplified from RNA transcripts. During a first-round RT-PCR of the TCR CDR3, the HTBI primer set was used. TCRdb re-analysed the multiplex PCR reads in MiXCR, keeping a single row per CDR3 protein. The sample records around 340,000 distinct CDR3 sequences, over 15% being singletons. Details on this clonotype: What it binds is unknown.

Study results and limitations: Most clonotypes expanded in the thyroid (above 0.001) were also present in blood. Ophthalmopathy could be told apart from stable hyperthyroidism with a 13 V-J model.

The V and J ends lost 0 bases and 9 bases, in that order; junction bases with no gene match: 7. CDR1 is SGHNT, CDR2 YYREEE, per germline (reference sequence). CDR3 length: 15 residues. Newly diagnosed hyperthyroidism patients aged 18 to 65 years had disease lasting under 2 months. The PBMCs had their origin in approximately 10 ml of fresh peripheral blood. The clonotype comes from a man under 40 with Graves' hyperthyroidism. Material for sequencing was blood. The chain is built from TRBV5-4 and TRBJ2-1, with 9 bases fitting TRBD1. CDR3 amino acids: CASSLAGQGYGEQFF. CDR3 in DNA: TGTGCCAGCAGCTTGGCCGGACAGGGGTACGGTGAGCAGTTCTTC.